This T cell receptor (beta chain) comes out of a study of T-cell reconstitution after alpha-beta-depleted transplantation in children. This clonotype was detected only a few times. Its antigen remains unidentified. The authors prepared the TCRbeta library with unique molecular identifiers. Via MiXCR, TCRdb re-called the PCR reads, giving one row per CDR3 protein. The data show about 980,000 distinct CDR3 sequences, with around 30% seen just once and about 28% held by the top ten. Points from the study as a whole: By one year post-transplant, T-cell counts and diversity largely arose from T cells that were newly produced. Day-60 TCRbeta diversity that was high in some patients was derived from surviving recipient T cells and thymic progenitors. Reportedly, roughly two months post-transplant, alpha-beta T cells arose from several hundred expanded graft clones.

Losses at the gene ends were 6 bases for V and 8 bases for J; bases not matched to a gene: 12. The CDR3 consists of 16 residues. Germline V gene data show CDR1 as SGHVS and CDR2 as FQNEAQ. This material consisted of PBMCs, mostly from graft donor cells, taken 360 days after TCRalphabeta/CD19-depleted stem cell transplant. The source is a boy under three years old who had a stem cell transplant for SCID, so the T cells may come from the graft donor. This chain joins TRBV7-8 and TRBJ2-1, with TRBD2 matching 11 bases. DNA for the CDR3: TGTGCCAGCAGGATTAGGATAGCGGGGGGGCCCTATGAGCAGTTCTTC. This encodes CASRIRIAGGPYEQFF.